This TCR beta chain was documented in a study of blood T cell repertoires in COVID-19. The CDR3 extends over 11 amino acids. V lost 4 bases to trimming and J lost 8 bases, with 11 bases between them. Looked up from germline, CDR1 is SQVTM and CDR2 is ANQGSEA. Repertoires were generated with immunoSEQ multiplex PCR, while TCRdb's copy carries only in-frame clones and drops some. The sample lists about 35,000 clones, more than 75% seen once, with 40% to 50% in the top ten. This TCR derives from a human donor in a cohort sampled during active COVID-19. Sequencing used peripheral blood. The chain combines TRBV29-1 with TRBJ1-2; D gene ambiguous. In nucleotides, the CDR3 is TGCAGCGTTGTAGGTTCCGGGGGCTACACCTTC. This translates into CSVVGSGGYTF. The full variable domain, in which reference TRBV29-1 and TRBJ1-2 provide the parts outside the CDR3, is SAVISQKPSRDICQRGTSLTIQCQVDSQVTMMFWYRQQPGQSLTLIATANQGSEATYESGFVIDKFPISRPNLTFSTLTVSNMSPEDSSIYLCSVVGSGGYTFGSGTRLTVV.